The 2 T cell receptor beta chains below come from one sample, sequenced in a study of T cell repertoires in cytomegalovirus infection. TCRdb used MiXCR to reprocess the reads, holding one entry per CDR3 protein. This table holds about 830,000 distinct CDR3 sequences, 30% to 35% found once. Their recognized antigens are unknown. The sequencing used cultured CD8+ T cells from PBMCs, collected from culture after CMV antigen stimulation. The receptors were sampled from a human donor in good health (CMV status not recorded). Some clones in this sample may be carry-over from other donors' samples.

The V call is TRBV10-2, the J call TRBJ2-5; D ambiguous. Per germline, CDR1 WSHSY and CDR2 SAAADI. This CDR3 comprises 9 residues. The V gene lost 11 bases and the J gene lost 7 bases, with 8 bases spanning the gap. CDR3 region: CAAGMTQYF. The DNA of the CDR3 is TGCGCCGCCGGTATGACCCAGTACTTC.

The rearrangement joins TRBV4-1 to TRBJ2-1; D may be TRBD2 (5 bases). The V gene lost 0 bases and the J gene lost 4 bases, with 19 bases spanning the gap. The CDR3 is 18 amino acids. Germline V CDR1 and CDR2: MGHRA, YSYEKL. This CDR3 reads CASSQEDPGNYAYNEQFF. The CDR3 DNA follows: TGCGCCAGCAGCCAAGAGGATCCGGGGAATTACGCTTACAATGAGCAGTTCTTC.